This T cell receptor (beta chain) stems from a study of patients and donors after allogeneic stem cell transplantation. TCRdb itself ran the RT-PCR reads through MiXCR, one entry per CDR3 protein. The sample yields over 30,000 distinct CDR3 sequences, 35% to 40% seen once. Between the trimmed V and J ends, which lost 3 bases and 0 bases, there was a span of 9 bases. CDR1 is SQVTM, CDR2 ANQGSEA, per germline. The CDR3 has 13 amino acids. This clonotype turned up a few times. The sequence came from a human donor who was either an allogeneic HSCT recipient or a stem cell or donor lymphocyte infusion donor (not recorded which). It is not recorded whose cells these are; they may come from a transplant donor. The rearrangement uses TRBV29-1 and TRBJ2-7; D is ambiguous. Sequenced: blood, either unsorted or a sorted T cell fraction (not recorded which). CDR3 nucleotide sequence: TGCAGCGTTGATGGCATTAACTCCTACGAGCAGTACTTC. Translating gives CSVDGINSYEQYF.